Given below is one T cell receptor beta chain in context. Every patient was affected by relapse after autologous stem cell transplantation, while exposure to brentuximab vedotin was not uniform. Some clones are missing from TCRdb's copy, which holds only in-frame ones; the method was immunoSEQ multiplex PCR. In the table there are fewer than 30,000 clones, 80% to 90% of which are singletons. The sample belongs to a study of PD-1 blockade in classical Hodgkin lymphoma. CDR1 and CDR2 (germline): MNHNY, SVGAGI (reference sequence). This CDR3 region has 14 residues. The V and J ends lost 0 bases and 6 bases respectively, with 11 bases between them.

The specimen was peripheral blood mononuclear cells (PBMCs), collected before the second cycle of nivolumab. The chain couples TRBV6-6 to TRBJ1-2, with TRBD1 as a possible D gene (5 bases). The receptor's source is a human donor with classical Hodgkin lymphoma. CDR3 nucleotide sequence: TGTGCCAGCAGTTACTCTGGGGGGAGGAATGGCTACACCTTC. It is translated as CASSYSGGRNGYTF.